The rows below give T cell receptor beta chains drawn from one sample of a study of shared clonotypes between healthy human individuals. Using immunoSEQ multiplex PCR, the repertoire was profiled, and TCRdb retains in-frame clones only, with some absent. The sample yields about 2.4 million clones, roughly nine tenths seen once. The sequencing sample was made of naive CD4+ T cells sorted from blood. The receptors stem from a man younger than 35 in good health. Each CDR3 is given with its conserved first and last residue. D genes are given only for firm matches. Size tells how often a clone was seen (once, few, many) or the class of an expanded clone, and some rows leave it out.

TRBV5-1	15	-	TRBJ1-4	TRBD1	TGCGCCAGCAGCTTGGGACAGGGGGCTAGAGAAAAACTGTTTTTT	CASSLGQGAREKLFF
TRBV7-9	17	-	TRBJ2-3	TRBD2	TGTGCCAGCAGCGCCTTGGGGGAGGGAAAAATTTCAGATACGCAGTATTTT	CASSALGEGKISDTQYF
TRBV30	11	-	TRBJ2-1	TRBD2	TGTGCCCGGGGGGTCCATAATGAGCAGTTCTTC	CARGVHNEQFF
TRBV5-5	19	-	TRBJ2-6	TRBD1	TGTGCCAGCAGCTTAACCGGGACAGGGGGCCTCTCTGGGGCCAACGTCCTGACTTTC	CASSLTGTGGLSGANVLTF
TRBV28	14	-	TRBJ2-1	TRBD1	TGTGCCATTGTTGCCGGGACAGTCTACAATGAGCAGTTCTTC	CAIVAGTVYNEQFF
TRBV19	13	once	TRBJ2-5	-	TGTGCCAGTGGACGAGCAACTACAGAGACCCAGTACTTC	CASGRATTETQYF
TRBV30	15	-	TRBJ1-2	-	TGTGCCTGGAGTAGAAAGGTGGGGCAGATCTATGGCTACACCTTC	CAWSRKVGQIYGYTF
TRBV5-1	15	-	TRBJ2-3	TRBD1	TGCGCCAGCAGCTCTACTCAACTAACAGGGGGTACGCAGTATTTT	CASSSTQLTGGTQYF
TRBV4-1	16	once	TRBJ1-6	-	TGCGCCAGCAGCCAAGAGTCCGGGACAACGAATTCACCCCTCCACTTT	CASSQESGTTNSPLHF
TRBV18	13	-	TRBJ1-5	-	TGTGCCAGCTCCATAGGTGGGGATCAGCCCCAGCATTTT	CASSIGGDQPQHF
TRBV18	15	-	TRBJ2-4	-	TGTGCCAGCTCACCGACGTCAGACGCCAAAAACATTCAGTACTTC	CASSPTSDAKNIQYF
TRBV7-2	16	-	TRBJ2-1	TRBD2	TGTGCCAGCAGCTCCCCTCGGGCTAGCGGGAGAAATGAGCAGTTCTTC	CASSSPRASGRNEQFF
TRBV18	17	-	TRBJ2-3	TRBD1	TGTGCCAGCTCACCTTTGGGACAGGGCACAGGCACAGATACGCAGTATTTT	CASSPLGQGTGTDTQYF
TRBV23-1	15	-	TRBJ1-1	-	TGCGCCAGCAGTCAATTGGGGGGTGGGGTCCTTGAAGCTTTCTTT	CASSQLGGGVLEAFF
TRBV19	15	-	TRBJ1-2	-	TGTGCCAGTAGTATCGGATGGGCAGCCGACTATGGCTACACCTTC	CASSIGWAADYGYTF
TRBV7-8	14	-	TRBJ2-7	-	TGTGCCAGCAGCTTAGGCGGGATAAGTAACGAGCAGTACTTC	CASSLGGISNEQYF
TRBV9	13	-	TRBJ1-2	-	TGTGCCAGCAGCGTAGCCGGTAACTATGGCTACACCTTC	CASSVAGNYGYTF
TRBV28	16	-	TRBJ1-5	-	TGTGCCAGCAGTCCCGATCGATTACGGGGCAATCAGCCCCAGCATTTT	CASSPDRLRGNQPQHF
TRBV30	14	-	TRBJ2-7	TRBD2	TGTGCCTGGGGCGGGACTAGCAGGGGCTACGAGCAGTACTTC	CAWGGTSRGYEQYF
TRBV4-3	17	once	TRBJ2-3	-	TGCGCCAGCAGCCTCTGGGGGGCTAGCGGAGGCACAGATACGCAGTATTTT	CASSLWGASGGTDTQYF
TRBV5-1	14	-	TRBJ2-2	-	TGCGCCAGCAGGTGGGGGGTTGCCACCGGGGAGCTGTTTTTT	CASRWGVATGELFF
TRBV28	15	-	TRBJ2-3	-	TGTGCCACCAGACTGGGCAGGGCACACACAGATACGCAGTATTTT	CATRLGRAHTDTQYF
TRBV9	13	-	TRBJ2-1	-	TGTGCCAGCAGCGCAGGGCCGAACAATGAGCAGTTCTTC	CASSAGPNNEQFF
TRBV18	14	-	TRBJ1-4	-	TGTGCCAGCTCACCACCAGGGTTGTGGGAAAAACTGTTTTTT	CASSPPGLWEKLFF
TRBV5-4	16	-	TRBJ2-2	TRBD2	TGTGCCAGCAGCATGGGACTAGCGGGAGGGCCCGGGGAGCTGTTTTTT	CASSMGLAGGPGELFF
TRBV1	12	-	TRBJ1-5	-	TGCACCAGCAGCCAAGGAAATCAGCCCCAGCATTTT	CTSSQGNQPQHF
TRBV5-1	15	-	TRBJ1-2	-	TGCGCCAGCAGCTTGGAGGGGGATACTAACTATGGCTACACCTTC	CASSLEGDTNYGYTF
TRBV4-1	16	once	TRBJ2-7	TRBD1	TGCGCCAGCAGCCAAGCCGGGACAGTAACGGCGGAGGAGCAGTACTTC	CASSQAGTVTAEEQYF
TRBV18	12	-	TRBJ2-7	-	TGTGCCAGCTCGCGGACACGCTACGAGCAGTACTTC	CASSRTRYEQYF
TRBV2	14	few	TRBJ2-5	-	TGTGCCAGCAGGGCCGGGACCCTCCAAGAGACCCAGTACTTC	CASRAGTLQETQYF
TRBV28	15	-	TRBJ1-3	TRBD1	TGTGCCAGCAGTTCCACAGGGGACTCTGGAAACACCATATATTTT	CASSSTGDSGNTIYF
TRBV10-1	13	-	TRBJ2-2	-	TGCGCCAGCGGTAACAGGGCAAGCGGGGAGCTGTTTTTT	CASGNRASGELFF
TRBV10-3	14	-	TRBJ2-1	TRBD2	TGTGCCATTCATAGCGGGAGCTCCTACAATGAGCAGTTCTTC	CAIHSGSSYNEQFF
TRBV19	14	-	TRBJ1-1	-	TGTGCCAGTAGTGTACAGGGATCGAACACTGAAGCTTTCTTT	CASSVQGSNTEAFF
TRBV5-1	14	few	TRBJ1-1	-	TGCGCCAGCAGCTCCGGGACCGAGAACACTGAAGCTTTCTTT	CASSSGTENTEAFF
TRBV6-6	16	-	TRBJ2-7	-	TGTGCCAGCAGTTACGGGTTGGGACTCTCTTCCTACGAGCAGTACTTC	CASSYGLGLSSYEQYF
TRBV11-2	17	-	TRBJ1-1	-	TGTGCCAGCAGCTTAGGGCAGGTCGTACGAGTACACACTGAAGCTTTCTTT	CASSLGQVVRVHTEAFF
TRBV30	15	-	TRBJ1-6	-	TGTGCCTGGAGTGACGTTGCAATACGTGGTTCACCCCTCCACTTT	CAWSDVAIRGSPLHF
TRBV27	14	-	TRBJ2-3	TRBD2	TGTGCCAGCAAGGGGCTAGCGGGGTCGCGTACGCAGTATTTT	CASKGLAGSRTQYF
TRBV5-1	12	-	TRBJ2-1	-	TGCGCCAGCAGCTTGGCGGCGGTGCCGCAGTTCTTC	CASSLAAVPQFF
TRBV11-3	13	-	TRBJ1-1	-	TGTGCCAGCAGCTTAGCGGGGAACACTGAAGCTTTCTTT	CASSLAGNTEAFF
TRBV6-5	15	-	TRBJ1-1	TRBD1	TGTGCCAGCAGTACCAGGACAGGGGGGAACACTGAAGCTTTCTTT	CASSTRTGGNTEAFF
TRBV9	15	-	TRBJ1-3	-	TGTGCCAGCAGCGTCCAACCGAACTCTGGAAACACCATATATTTT	CASSVQPNSGNTIYF
TRBV19	16	-	TRBJ2-1	TRBD2	TGTGCCAGTAGTATACAACTAGCGGGGGCCTACAATGAGCAGTTCTTC	CASSIQLAGAYNEQFF
TRBV9	13	-	TRBJ1-3	-	TGTGCCAGCAGCGTATGGGCTGGAAACACCATATATTTT	CASSVWAGNTIYF
TRBV2	12	-	TRBJ1-1	-	TGTGCCAGCAGTCAGGGAGGGACTGAAGCTTTCTTT	CASSQGGTEAFF
TRBV2	13	-	TRBJ2-7	TRBD2	TGTGCCGCCCAACTAGCGAACTCCTACGAGCAGTACTTC	CAAQLANSYEQYF
TRBV7-2	13	-	TRBJ2-3	-	TGTGCCAGCAGCTTAGCGATTGCGGGGACGCAGTATTTT	CASSLAIAGTQYF
TRBV7-2	15	-	TRBJ2-1	TRBD1	TGTGCCAGCAGTTCGGGACAGGGGTCCTACAATGAGCAGTTCTTC	CASSSGQGSYNEQFF
TRBV19	13	-	TRBJ2-5	-	TGTGCCAGTAGTACCCCGAGGTCGGAGACCCAGTACTTC	CASSTPRSETQYF
TRBV5-4	13	once	TRBJ2-7	-	TGTGCCAGCAGCTTTTACGGGCCTTACGAGCAGTACTTC	CASSFYGPYEQYF
TRBV7-2	15	-	TRBJ1-3	-	TGTGCCAGCAGCCCTCCGACACTCTCTGGAAACACCATATATTTT	CASSPPTLSGNTIYF
TRBV19	16	-	TRBJ2-7	TRBD2	TGTGCCAGTAGTATAATGGGGACTAGCGGGAACTACGAGCAGTACTTC	CASSIMGTSGNYEQYF
TRBV2	14	-	TRBJ2-2	-	TGTGCCAGCAGTGAATTGCCAGGCACCGGGGAGCTGTTTTTT	CASSELPGTGELFF
TRBV7-2	13	-	TRBJ2-2	-	TGTGCCAGTCTAGTGGGGGTCACCGGGGAGCTGTTTTTT	CASLVGVTGELFF
TRBV9	13	-	TRBJ1-2	-	TGTGCCAGCAGCGTAGACCTACTGAATGGCTACACCTTC	CASSVDLLNGYTF
TRBV6-4	12	-	TRBJ1-2	-	TGTGCCAGCAGCCGGGACGGGAATGGCTACACCTTC	CASSRDGNGYTF
TRBV30	13	-	TRBJ2-2	-	TGTGCCTGGGAGGACAGACACACCGGGGAGCTGTTTTTT	CAWEDRHTGELFF
TRBV4-1	11	-	TRBJ2-3	-	TGCGCCAGCAGCCAACTGAATACGCAGTATTTT	CASSQLNTQYF
TRBV10-3	14	once	TRBJ2-7	-	TGTGCCAGCAGTTACCGGGACGACTCCTACGAGCAGTACTTC	CASSYRDDSYEQYF